This is a list of T cell receptor beta chains from one sample in a study of shared clonotypes between healthy human individuals. Assay used: immunoSEQ multiplex PCR; TCRdb lists only in-frame clones, some missing. The sample has roughly 500,000 clones, approximately 95% seen once. Source material: naive CD4+ T cells sorted from blood. The receptor source for this set is a woman under 40 in good health. Each CDR3 is given with its conserved first and last residue. Fields, in order: J gene, clone size, D gene, V gene, CDR3 DNA, CDR3 protein. D genes are given only for firm matches. Only part of the rows carry a size: once, few, many, or a class if the clone is expanded.

TRBJ2-4 . . TRBV18 TGTGCCAGCTCACCCTCATCAGGGGTCAAAAACATTCAGTACTTC CASSPSSGVKNIQYF
TRBJ1-5 . . TRBV19 TGTGCCAGTAGTATAAGGACCCCGGATCAGCCCCAGCATTTT CASSIRTPDQPQHF
TRBJ2-5 . . TRBV19 TGTGCCAGTAGTATCCCTGGACAGCCACAAGAGACCCAGTACTTC CASSIPGQPQETQYF
TRBJ1-2 . . TRBV30 TGTGCCTGGAGTGTATTAGGGGGCTATGGCTACACCTTC CAWSVLGGYGYTF
TRBJ2-3 . TRBD1 TRBV19 TGTGCCAGTAGTTTCGGACAGGGGAACACAGATACGCAGTATTTT CASSFGQGNTDTQYF
TRBJ2-4 . . TRBV5-4 TGTGCCAGCAGCGGGCCCAAAAACATTCAGTACTTC CASSGPKNIQYF
TRBJ2-5 . . TRBV28 TGTGCCAGCAGTAAACAGGTCGTAGAGACCCAGTACTTC CASSKQVVETQYF
TRBJ1-5 . . TRBV19 TGTGCCAGTAGTATGATTTCTGGTCCCCGGTCGCCCCAGCATTTT CASSMISGPRSPQHF
TRBJ1-5 few . TRBV5-1 TGCGCCAGCAGTTTGGCAGGGGTGAGCAATCAGCCCCAGCATTTT CASSLAGVSNQPQHF
TRBJ1-2 . . TRBV5-1 TGCGCCAGCAGCTTAAGGGACCGGCCTAACTATGGCTACACCTTC CASSLRDRPNYGYTF
TRBJ2-7 . TRBD1 TRBV5-1 TGCGCCAGCAGCGAGGGACAGCTGGGGGCTTACGAGCAGTACTTC CASSEGQLGAYEQYF
TRBJ2-2 . . TRBV10-1 TGCGCCAGCAGTGGAGGGACCGGGGAGCTGTTTTTT CASSGGTGELFF
TRBJ2-1 . TRBD2 TRBV6-1 TGTGCCAGCAGTGAGGGACTAGCGGCATACAATGAGCAGTTCTTC CASSEGLAAYNEQFF
TRBJ2-7 . . TRBV10-3 TGTGCCATCAGTGTAACAGCGTCCTACGAGCAGTACTTC CAISVTASYEQYF
TRBJ1-5 . TRBD1 TRBV7-2 TGTGCCAGCAGCTTGACAGGGGATCAGCCCCAGCATTTT CASSLTGDQPQHF
TRBJ2-2 . TRBD1 TRBV10-3 TGTGCCATCAGCTCCGGGACAGGGGGCTTGGGCGGGGAGCTGTTTTTT CAISSGTGGLGGELFF
TRBJ2-3 . TRBD2 TRBV28 TGTGCCAGCACTCCGGCGAGACTAGCGGCAGATACGCAGTATTTT CASTPARLAADTQYF
TRBJ1-5 . . TRBV23-1 TGCGCCAGCAGTCAATCGGGTGGGGATAGCAATCAGCCCCAGCATTTT CASSQSGGDSNQPQHF
TRBJ2-1 . . TRBV2 TGTGCCAGCATCGGAAACGGCTATAACAATGAGCAGTTCTTC CASIGNGYNNEQFF
TRBJ2-5 . TRBD2 TRBV5-1 TGCGCCAGCAGCTCAACGCCGACTAGCGGGAAAGAGACCCAGTACTTC CASSSTPTSGKETQYF
TRBJ2-5 . TRBD2 TRBV5-4 TGTGCCAGCAGCCTTACTAGCGGGGTACAAGAGCAGTACTTC CASSLTSGVQEQYF
TRBJ2-1 . . TRBV2 TGTGCCAGCAGTGAGCTGGCTGAGCAGTTCTTC CASSELAEQFF
TRBJ2-7 once . TRBV5-8 TGTGCCAGCAGCCCCGACAGTTCCTACGAGCAGTACTTC CASSPDSSYEQYF
TRBJ2-1 . . TRBV7-7 TGTGCCAGCAGCCCGCAAGGGCCGGGGACCCACAATGAGCAGTTCTTC CASSPQGPGTHNEQFF
TRBJ1-4 . . TRBV7-2 TGTGCCAGCAGCGATATGCGGACGGGTAATGAAAAACTGTTTTTT CASSDMRTGNEKLFF
TRBJ2-1 once . TRBV9 TGTGCCAGCAGCGTAGCTGGGGTCTCCGCCTACAATGAGCAGTTCTTC CASSVAGVSAYNEQFF
TRBJ2-5 . TRBD1 TRBV4-2 TGTGCCAGCAGCCAAGGGAGACAGGGGGCGTCCTGGGGGCCAAAAGAGACCCAGTACTTC CASSQGRQGASWGPKETQYF
TRBJ1-2 . TRBD1 TRBV5-8 TGTGCCAGCAGCCAACTGGGACAGGGTAACTTGCGAGGCTACACCTTC CASSQLGQGNLRGYTF
TRBJ1-1 . TRBD1 TRBV25-1 TGTGCCAGCAGTGAATTCCCTGGACAGGGGAACACTGAAGCTTTCTTT CASSEFPGQGNTEAFF
TRBJ1-6 . TRBD1 TRBV5-4 TGTGCCAGCAGCTTGTGGTTAGGGACAGGGAATTCACCCCTCCACTTT CASSLWLGTGNSPLHF
TRBJ2-2 once . TRBV7-2 TGTGCCAGCAGCTTCACCAACACCGGGGAGCTGTTTTTT CASSFTNTGELFF
TRBJ2-2 . TRBD2 TRBV6-6 TGTGCCAGCAGTTCGAGCGGGACCGCGAACACCGGGGAGCTGTTTTTT CASSSSGTANTGELFF
TRBJ1-5 . TRBD1 TRBV11-2 TGTGCCAGCAGCTTAGACGGGACAGGGGGCAATCAGCCCCAGCATTTT CASSLDGTGGNQPQHF
TRBJ2-5 . . TRBV25-1 TGTGCCAGCAGTGCTGGGGAAGCCAAAGAGACCCAGTACTTC CASSAGEAKETQYF
TRBJ2-3 . TRBD2 TRBV6-1 TGTGCCACCCCTCGGGAGGGGGTGGATACGCAGTATTTT CATPREGVDTQYF
TRBJ1-3 . . TRBV5-6 TGTGCCAGCAGCTTTCGACGGAACTCTGGAAACACCATATATTTT CASSFRRNSGNTIYF